The 25 T cell receptor beta chains given below trace back to one sample, sequenced in a study of blood T cell repertoires in COVID-19. The assay was immunoSEQ multiplex PCR, and TCRdb's table has in-frame clones only and misses some. The top ten hold 11% of the sample, which has roughly 100,000 clones, approximately 89% seen once. The sequenced sample was peripheral blood. These receptors all stem from a woman aged 25 to 39 with acute or convalescent COVID-19.

This clone has more than one count but fewer than ten. The rearrangement links TRBV28 to TRBJ2-7; no clear D gene. CDR3 length: 14 residues. CDR1 is MDHEN, CDR2 SYDVKM, per germline. V was trimmed by 7 bases and J by 0 bases, leaving 13 bases between them. CDR3 bases: TGTGCCAGCATATCGGCGGCCCGCTCCTACGAGCAGTACTTC. It is translated as CASISAARSYEQYF. Based on the CDR3 plus reference TRBV28 and TRBJ2-7, the full variable domain is DVKVTQSSRYLVKRTGEKVFLECVQDMDHENMFWYRQDPGLGLRLIYFSYDVKMKEKGDIPEGYSVSREKKERFSLILESASTNQTSMYLCASISAARSYEQYFGPGTRLTVT.

This rearrangement joins TRBV19 to TRBJ1-2; D unresolved. The CDR3 totals 16 residues. Trimming took off 5 bases at V and 8 bases at J, with 24 bases between the two ends. The germline V gene encodes CDR1 LNHDA and CDR2 SQIVND (reference sequence). CDR3 residues: CASSRWSEASPSGYTF. CDR3 coding DNA: TGTGCCAGTAGTCGGTGGTCTGAAGCGTCCCCATCCGGCTACACCTTC.

This clone has just one count. This chain joins TRBV27 and TRBJ2-4, with TRBD1 as a possible D gene (6 bases). Trimming shortened V by 6 bases and J by 0 bases, and 15 bases separated the two germline ends. Germline V CDR1 and CDR2: MNHEY, SMNVEV (reference sequence). The CDR3 loop spans 16 amino acids. CDR3 residues: CASSPRGKLAKNIQYF. DNA for the CDR3: TGTGCCAGCAGCCCGAGGGGGAAGCTAGCCAAAAACATTCAGTACTTC.

The rearrangement uses TRBV28 and TRBJ1-5, with D hard to call. Germline lookup yields CDR1 MDHEN and CDR2 SYDVKM. V gave up 6 bases and J gave up 5 bases, with 11 bases separating them. This CDR3 has 13 amino acids. The CDR3 loop reads CASSYGIHQPQHF. CDR3 DNA: TGTGCCAGCAGCTACGGGATACATCAGCCCCAGCATTTT.

CDR3 residues: CASRTGQGKGNEQFF. The CDR3 DNA sequence: TGTGCCAGCAGAACAGGACAGGGAAAAGGGAATGAGCAGTTCTTC. The V gene is TRBV28, the J gene TRBJ2-1; 8 bases match TRBD1. Looked up from germline, CDR1 is MDHEN and CDR2 is SYDVKM. Trimming removed 6 bases from V and 7 bases from J; junction bases left unmatched: 11. CDR3 size: 15 residues.

The table lists this clone with a count of one. The J gene is TRBJ2-3, the V gene TRBV2, with 7 nucleotides matching TRBD2. Germline-derived CDR1 and CDR2 are SNHLY and FYNNEI. V lost 6 bases, J lost 2 bases, and 17 bases stayed unmatched. This CDR3 spans 18 amino acids. Written as DNA, the CDR3 is TGTGCCAGCAGGGGGCCACCTAGCCAGGGAGGGTACACAGATACGCAGTATTTT. Its protein product is CASRGPPSQGGYTDTQYF. The full variable domain, its missing parts supplied by reference TRBV2 and TRBJ2-3, is EPEVTQTPSHQVTQMGQEVILRCVPISNHLYFYWYRQILGQKVEFLVSFYNNEISEKSEIFDDQFSVERPDGSNFTLKIRSTKLEDSAMYFCASRGPPSQGGYTDTQYFGPGTRLTVL.

This clone was counted only a few times. Other DNA variants within this sample encode the same CDR3. J is TRBJ1-4 and V is TRBV28; D is uncertain. Germline-derived CDR1 and CDR2 are MDHEN and SYDVKM. This CDR3 comprises 12 residues. V lost 4 bases to trimming and J lost 5 bases, with 5 bases between them. CDR3 in DNA: TGTGCCAGCAGTTCCTTGAATGAAAAACTGTTTTTT. This gives the protein CASSSLNEKLFF.

This rearrangement joins TRBV6-5 to TRBJ1-5, with TRBD1 as a possible D gene (6 bases). Trimming cost V 4 bases and J 4 bases, with 14 bases left between them. The V gene's germline CDR1 is MNHEY and CDR2 SVGAGI. The CDR3 length is 15 residues. This CDR3 is CASSFIPDSNQPQHF. In DNA form, the CDR3 reads TGTGCCAGCAGTTTCATACCGGACAGTAATCAGCCCCAGCATTTT.

The V and J genes are TRBV5-6 and TRBJ1-1; tentative D call: TRBD1 (5 bases). The CDR3 covers 14 residues. V was cut by 7 bases and J by 2 bases, with 15 bases left in between. Germline V gene data show CDR1 as SGHDT and CDR2 as YYEEEE. CDR3 loop: CASGHQGVNTEAFF. The CDR3 bases are TGTGCCAGCGGCCACCAAGGGGTTAACACTGAAGCTTTCTTT.

Here the CDR3 DNA reads TGTGCCAGCAGTTCAGGGGTGGAAGGCTACACCTTC. Amino acid sequence: CASSSGVEGYTF. This chain links TRBV12-3 or TRBV12-4 with TRBJ1-2, with D maybe TRBD1 (6 bases). This CDR3 is 12 amino acids long. With 4 bases removed from V and 8 bases from J, the gap between germline ends came to 11 bases.

V gene TRBV11-2 combines with J gene TRBJ1-2; 8 positions agree with TRBD1. The CDR3 runs 16 residues. V was clipped by 4 bases and J by 4 bases; unmatched bases: 11. The germline V gene encodes CDR1 SGHAT and CDR2 FQNNGV. The CDR3 loop reads CASSSVGTGPLYGYTF. CDR3 nucleotides: TGTGCCAGCAGCTCGGTAGGGACAGGACCACTCTATGGCTACACCTTC.

This clone was seen a single time. This sequence joins TRBV9 and TRBJ2-2, with TRBD1 matching 11 bases. The length of the CDR3 is 17 residues. Germline V lookup: CDR1 SGDLS, CDR2 YYNGEE. V lost 3 bases, J lost 4 bases, and 8 bases stayed unmatched. The CDR3 is CASSGRDRGISTGELFF. In DNA, the CDR3 is TGTGCCAGCAGCGGCCGGGACAGGGGGATTAGCACCGGGGAGCTGTTTTTT.

This sequence joins TRBV3-1 (or the pseudogene TRBV3-2) and TRBJ1-5; possible D gene TRBD1, 6 bases. The V and J ends lost 4 bases and 4 bases respectively, with 11 bases between them. This CDR3 is built from 14 residues. CDR1 and CDR2 (germline): LGHDT, YNNKEL (reference sequence). Here the CDR3 reads CASSRATGNQPQHF. As DNA, the CDR3 is TGTGCCAGCAGCCGTGCAACAGGGAATCAGCCCCAGCATTTT.

This chain links TRBV28 with TRBJ2-3, with 9 bases aligning to TRBD2. The CDR3 runs 18 residues. Germline V gene data show CDR1 as MDHEN and CDR2 as SYDVKM. The ends lost 5 bases at V and 7 bases at J; junction bases unmatched: 19. In DNA form, the CDR3 reads TGTGCCAGCAGTCACGCCAGGCGGGGGGGCCGTCTCATATATACGCAGTATTTT. This encodes CASSHARRGGRLIYTQYF. Using reference TRBV28 and TRBJ2-3 for the parts outside the CDR3, the full variable domain is DVKVTQSSRYLVKRTGEKVFLECVQDMDHENMFWYRQDPGLGLRLIYFSYDVKMKEKGDIPEGYSVSREKKERFSLILESASTNQTSMYLCASSHARRGGRLIYTQYFGPGTRLTVL.

The chain carries TRBV18 and TRBJ2-1; 10 nucleotides agree with TRBD1. Germline assignment: CDR1 KGHSH and CDR2 LQKENI. The CDR3 runs to 15 residues. V was pared by 4 bases and J by 7 bases, with 7 bases of the junction left unmatched. The CDR3 region has the DNA TGTGCCAGCTCACTCCAGGGACAGGGGCAGAATGAGCAGTTCTTC. This gives the protein CASSLQGQGQNEQFF.

V gene TRBV12-3 or TRBV12-4 combines with J gene TRBJ2-7; 7 bases line up with TRBD1. The V gene end was trimmed by 4 bases and the J gene end by 3 bases; junction bases not matched to a gene: 3. The CDR3 is made up of 13 amino acids. This CDR3 reads CASSWDSYYEQYF. The CDR3 DNA follows: TGTGCCAGCAGTTGGGACAGCTACTACGAGCAGTACTTC.

The rearrangement uses TRBV5-1 and TRBJ2-1, with D possibly TRBD2 on 5 matching bases. The CDR3 totals 15 residues. V dropped 4 bases and J dropped 6 bases, with 17 bases sitting between them. CDR1 and CDR2 (germline): SGHRS, YFSETQ. CDR3 region: CASSAGDLKLNEQFF. CDR3 nucleotides: TGCGCCAGCAGCGCGGGCGACTTGAAACTCAATGAGCAGTTCTTC.

This chain connects TRBV11-3 to TRBJ2-2; weak D call: TRBD2 (5 bases). Trimming removed 0 bases from V and 3 bases from J, with 8 bases in between. This CDR3 contains 15 residues. CDR1 is SGHNT, CDR2 YENEEA, per germline. CDR3 bases: TGTGCCAGCAGCTTAGAGGAGGAGTACACCGGGGAGCTGTTTTTT. It specifies CASSLEEEYTGELFF.

The chain recombines TRBV7-3 with TRBJ1-1; 7 bases fit TRBD1. With 2 bases clipped from V and 3 bases from J, the junction kept 6 bases outside the gene matches. The CDR3 length is 15 residues. Germline V gene data show CDR1 as SGHTA and CDR2 as FQGTGA. The DNA of the CDR3 is TGTGCCAGCAGCTTACGGGGCGACAGGGACACTGAAGCTTTCTTT. It codes for CASSLRGDRDTEAFF.

J is TRBJ1-3 and V is TRBV6-2 or TRBV6-3, with D unclear. V lost 2 bases, J lost 0 bases, and 8 bases lay in between. The CDR3 sequence is 15 residues long. Germline CDR1 is MNHEY and CDR2 is SVGEGT. The CDR3 protein is CASSYRGGSGNTIYF. The CDR3 DNA is TGTGCCAGCAGTTACCGCGGCGGCTCTGGAAACACCATATATTTT.

This clone appeared once. The J gene is TRBJ2-1, the V gene TRBV12-5, with D unresolved. CDR3 length equals 12 residues. V was cut by 2 bases and J by 5 bases, with 4 bases left in between. CDR1 and CDR2 from the germline V gene are LGHNT and FRNRAP. In DNA form, the CDR3 reads TGTGCTAGTGGTTTGACAGACAATGAGCAGTTCTTC. This translates into CASGLTDNEQFF. Looking up the rest from reference TRBV12-5 and TRBJ2-1 gives the full variable domain: DARVTQTPRHKVTEMGQEVTMRCQPILGHNTVFWYRQTMMQGLELLAYFRNRAPLDDSGMPKDRFSAEMPDATLATLKIQPSEPRDSAVYFCASGLTDNEQFFGPGTRLTVL.

The chain joins TRBV19 to TRBJ1-5, with D perhaps matching TRBD1 (5 bases). Germline CDR1 and CDR2: LNHDA and SQIVND (reference sequence). CDR3 length: 15 residues. Trimming took off 3 bases at V and 1 base at J, with 10 bases between the two ends. The CDR3 is CASSIQSGSNQPQHF. The CDR3 DNA is TGTGCCAGTAGTATTCAGTCAGGGAGCAATCAGCCCCAGCATTTT.

The genes are TRBV2 and TRBJ2-7; 7 nucleotides match TRBD2. The CDR3 extends over 15 amino acids. The trim removed 6 bases at V and 1 base at J, leaving 9 bases unmatched. CDR1 is SNHLY and CDR2 is FYNNEI in the germline V gene. CDR3 nucleotide sequence: TGTGCCAGCAGCCCCGGGGGGAAGGTTTCCTACGAGCAGTACTTC. It is translated as CASSPGGKVSYEQYF.

In DNA, the CDR3 is TGTGCCAGCTCACCATTGGACAGTAACACTGAAGCTTTCTTT. It translates to CASSPLDSNTEAFF. J is TRBJ1-1 and V is TRBV18; tentatively, D is TRBD1 (6 bases). V lost 2 bases and J 2 bases, leaving 9 bases between the germline ends. In germline, CDR1 is KGHSH, CDR2 LQKENI. This CDR3 has 14 amino acids.

This clone has a handful of counts. The chain recombines TRBV9 with TRBJ2-1; the match to TRBD1 covers 7 bases. V was pared by 6 bases and J by 4 bases, with 4 bases of the junction left unmatched. From germline, CDR1 is SGDLS and CDR2 YYNGEE. The CDR3 has 13 amino acids. The CDR3 here is CASNRGGYNEQFF. For the CDR3, the DNA is TGTGCCAGCAACAGGGGTGGATACAATGAGCAGTTCTTC.